This T cell receptor beta chain comes out of a study of blood T cell repertoires in COVID-19. Clones were read by immunoSEQ multiplex PCR, and TCRdb kept only the in-frame ones, dropping some. The data contain fewer than 100,000 clones, around 86% of them seen just once; the ten biggest clones take up roughly 4%. The CDR3 sequence is 13 residues long. Germline lookup yields CDR1 LGHDT and CDR2 YNNKEL (reference sequence). The V segment lost 4 bases and the J segment 3 bases; nucleotides outside the gene matches: 3. The sequence was obtained from a man in his sixties with acute or convalescent COVID-19. The V call is TRBV3-1 (or the pseudogene TRBV3-2), the J call TRBJ2-7, with TRBD1 matching 7 bases. The source material was peripheral blood. DNA for the CDR3: TGTGCCAGCAGCCTCGGGACAGACTACGAGCAGTACTTC. This gives the protein CASSLGTDYEQYF.